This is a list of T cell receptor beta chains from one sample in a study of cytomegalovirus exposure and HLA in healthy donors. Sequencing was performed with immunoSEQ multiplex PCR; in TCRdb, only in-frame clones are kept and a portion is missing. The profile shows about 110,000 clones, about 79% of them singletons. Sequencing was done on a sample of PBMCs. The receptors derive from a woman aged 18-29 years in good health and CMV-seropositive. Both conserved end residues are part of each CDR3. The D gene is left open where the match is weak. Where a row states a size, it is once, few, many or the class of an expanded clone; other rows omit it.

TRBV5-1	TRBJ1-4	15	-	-	TGCGCCAGCAGCTTGGCGTCGGCAGGGGAAGAAAAACTGTTTTTT	CASSLASAGEEKLFF
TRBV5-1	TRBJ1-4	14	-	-	TGCGCCAGCAGCCCATCGCGGGGGGCGGAAAAACTGTTTTTT	CASSPSRGAEKLFF
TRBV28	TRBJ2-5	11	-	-	TGTGCCAGCAGTCCAGGCCTTCCCCAGTACTTC	CASSPGLPQYF
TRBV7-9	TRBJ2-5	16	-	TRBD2	TGTGCCAGCAGTTCCCTAAGCGGGGGAAGAAAAGAGACCCAGTACTTC	CASSSLSGGRKETQYF
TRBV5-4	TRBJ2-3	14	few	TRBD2	TGTGCCAGCAGCCCGGGACTAGCGGGAGATACGCAGTATTTT	CASSPGLAGDTQYF
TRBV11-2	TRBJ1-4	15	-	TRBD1	TGTGCCAGCAGCTCCACAGGGGGCCTTAATGAAAAACTGTTTTTT	CASSSTGGLNEKLFF
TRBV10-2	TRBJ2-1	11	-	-	TGCGCCAGCTCAGCGACAGGAGAGCAGTTCTTC	CASSATGEQFF
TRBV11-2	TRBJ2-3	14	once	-	TGTGCCAGCAGCTTAGACGCGGTTTCAGATACGCAGTATTTT	CASSLDAVSDTQYF
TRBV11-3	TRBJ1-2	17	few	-	TGTGCCAGCAGTCATACCCGAAAAAGGGGGTCTAACTATGGCTACACCTTC	CASSHTRKRGSNYGYTF
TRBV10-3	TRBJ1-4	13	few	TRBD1	TGTGCCATCGGGGGACAGGGGGCTGAAAAACTGTTTTTT	CAIGGQGAEKLFF
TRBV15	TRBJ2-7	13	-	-	TGTGCCACCAGCCTTACAGGGAACTACGAGCAGTACTTC	CATSLTGNYEQYF
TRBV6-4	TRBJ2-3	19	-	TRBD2	TGTGCCAGCAAGTTCTCACATCCCGCCGGGACTAGCGGCACAGATACGCAGTATTTT	CASKFSHPAGTSGTDTQYF
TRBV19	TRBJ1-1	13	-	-	TGTGCCAGTACATCTCGGGGGTACACTGAAGCTTTCTTT	CASTSRGYTEAFF
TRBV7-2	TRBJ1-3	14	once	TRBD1	TGTGCCAGCAGCTTAGAGGGACAGGGGAACACCATATATTTT	CASSLEGQGNTIYF
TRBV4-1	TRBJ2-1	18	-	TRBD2	TGCGCCAGCAGCCCGGGACTAGCGGGAGAGCTGCCCTACAATGAGCAGTTCTTC	CASSPGLAGELPYNEQFF
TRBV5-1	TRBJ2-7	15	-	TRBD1	TGCGCCAGCAGCTCCCAGGGACAGGGTAGTCACGAGCAGTACTTC	CASSSQGQGSHEQYF
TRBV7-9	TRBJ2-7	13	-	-	TGTGCCAGCAGTCCGGACAGCTCCTACGAGCAGTACTTC	CASSPDSSYEQYF
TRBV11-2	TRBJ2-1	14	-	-	TGTGCCAGCAGCTTAGGTTACAGGGACCATGAGCAGTTCTTC	CASSLGYRDHEQFF
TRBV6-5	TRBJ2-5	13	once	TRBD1	TGTGCCAGCAGTTACCCAGGGGGAGAGACCCAGTACTTC	CASSYPGGETQYF
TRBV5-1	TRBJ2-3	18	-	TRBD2	TGCGCCAGCAGCTTGGTTGGAGGTTCCGGGACTAGCCCAGATACGCAGTATTTT	CASSLVGGSGTSPDTQYF
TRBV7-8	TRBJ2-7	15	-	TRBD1	TGTGCCAGCAGCTTAGATAACGGACAGGGTGGCGAGCAGTACTTC	CASSLDNGQGGEQYF
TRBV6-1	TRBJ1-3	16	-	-	TGTGCCAGCAGTGACCCTTTCGGAGCAGGGGGAAACACCATATATTTT	CASSDPFGAGGNTIYF
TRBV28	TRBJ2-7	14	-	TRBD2	TGTGCCAGCAGTCGGACTAGAAGAGGGTACGAGCAGTACTTC	CASSRTRRGYEQYF
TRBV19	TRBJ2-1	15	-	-	TGTGCCAGTAGTATAGAAGACCACCCGGGGAATGAGCAGTTCTTC	CASSIEDHPGNEQFF
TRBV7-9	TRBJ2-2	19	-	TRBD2	TGTGCCAGCAGCTCTCCCGGGACTAGCGGGAGTAGTAACACCGGGGAGCTGTTTTTT	CASSSPGTSGSSNTGELFF
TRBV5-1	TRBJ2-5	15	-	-	TGCGCCAGCAGCTTGGCCCTAACAGCCAGGGAGACCCAGTACTTC	CASSLALTARETQYF
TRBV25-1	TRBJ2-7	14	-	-	TGTGCCAGCAGTGAAAGGGGTGGGACCTACGAGCAGTACTTC	CASSERGGTYEQYF
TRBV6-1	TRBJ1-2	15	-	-	TGTGCCAGCATCTCATTCAGGGCCCTGTCCTATGGCTACACCTTC	CASISFRALSYGYTF
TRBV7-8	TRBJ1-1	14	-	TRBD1	TGTGCCAGCAGCTATCTGTACAGGGGCACTGAAGCTTTCTTT	CASSYLYRGTEAFF
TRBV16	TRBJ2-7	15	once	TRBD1	TGTGCCAGCAGCCTATATCCAGGGGGCCTCTACGAGCAGTACTTC	CASSLYPGGLYEQYF
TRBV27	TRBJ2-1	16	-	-	TGTGCCAGCAGGTTTAACCGGGGGGCCGGGTTTTCTGAGCAGTTCTTC	CASRFNRGAGFSEQFF
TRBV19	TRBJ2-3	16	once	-	TGTGCCAGTACCCAGATTGGGGCATCGGGCACAGATACGCAGTATTTT	CASTQIGASGTDTQYF
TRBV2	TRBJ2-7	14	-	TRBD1	TGTGCCGGGAGAGGGACAGGGGGCTCTGACGAGCAGTACTTC	CAGRGTGGSDEQYF
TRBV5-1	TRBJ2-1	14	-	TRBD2	TGCGCCACTACTCTAGCGGGAGAGGACAATGAGCAGTTCTTC	CATTLAGEDNEQFF
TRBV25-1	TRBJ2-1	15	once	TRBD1	TGTGCCAGCAGCGGACCAGGGGGATGGTACAATGAGCAGTTCTTC	CASSGPGGWYNEQFF
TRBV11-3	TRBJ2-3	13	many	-	TGTGCCAGCAGCGCGCACAGGGACGATACGCAGTATTTT	CASSAHRDDTQYF
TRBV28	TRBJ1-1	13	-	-	TGTGCCAGCAGCCCCTCAGAGGACACTGAAGCTTTCTTT	CASSPSEDTEAFF
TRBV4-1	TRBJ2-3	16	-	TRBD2	TGCGCCAGCAGCCAAGGGGGAGGGATTTGGACAGATACGCAGTATTTT	CASSQGGGIWTDTQYF
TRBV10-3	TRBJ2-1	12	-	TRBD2	TGTGCCATCAGTTGGGCTAGCGGAGAGCAGTTCTTC	CAISWASGEQFF
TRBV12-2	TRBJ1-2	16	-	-	TGTGCAAGTCGCCGACAGGGGGCGCAGATAGGCTATGGCTACACCTTC	CASRRQGAQIGYGYTF
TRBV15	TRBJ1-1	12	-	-	TGTGCCACCAGTATACAGGAAACTGAAGCTTTCTTT	CATSIQETEAFF
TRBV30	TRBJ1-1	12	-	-	TGTGCCTGGACCGAAAACCGGGGTCTCGCTTTCTTT	CAWTENRGLAFF
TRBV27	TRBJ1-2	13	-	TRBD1	TGTGCCAGCAGGGACAGGACTCGCGATGGCTACACCTTC	CASRDRTRDGYTF
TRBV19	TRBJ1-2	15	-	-	TGTGCCAGTACTCCCCTCCGGGTCACCTCCTATGGCTACACCTTC	CASTPLRVTSYGYTF
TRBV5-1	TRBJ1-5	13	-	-	TGCGCCAGCAGCTTGGGATCGGGAGCGGCCCAGCATTTT	CASSLGSGAAQHF
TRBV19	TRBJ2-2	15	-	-	TGTGCCAGTAGTGGCCTGGCCGCGAACACCGGGGAGCTGTTTTTT	CASSGLAANTGELFF
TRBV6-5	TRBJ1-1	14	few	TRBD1	TGTGCCAGCAGTGACTGGGACAGGGGGACTGAAGCTTTCTTT	CASSDWDRGTEAFF
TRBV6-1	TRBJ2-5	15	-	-	TGTGCCAGCAGTGGGGGGCGATTAGGGACAGAGACCCAGTACTTC	CASSGGRLGTETQYF
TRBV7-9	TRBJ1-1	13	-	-	TGTGCCAGCAGCTCTCCTCTTAACACTGAAGCTTTCTTT	CASSSPLNTEAFF
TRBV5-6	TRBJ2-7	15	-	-	TGTGCCAGCAGCTTGTCCGGACACGGTTCCTACGAGCAGTACTTC	CASSLSGHGSYEQYF